The 15 T cell receptor beta chains listed next were all sequenced from one sample in a study of blood T cells in healthy people across ages. For the second PCR, which ran for 7 to 11 cycles, a sample-barcoded 5' primer and a J-beta primer mix were used. A single record per CDR3 protein comes from TCRdb applying MiXCR to the 5' RACE reads. The sample includes roughly 1,000,000 distinct CDR3 sequences, under 30% of them seen just once. These data were also filed under a second study, of T cells of mothers and their children.

The sample consisted of blood. The receptors stem from a girl aged 2-10 years in good health.

This clonotype was seen more than once but under ten times. The chain carries TRBV5-1 and TRBJ1-1; D might be TRBD1 (6 bases). Trimming took 3 bases from V and 4 from J, leaving 16 bases between them. There are 15 residues in the CDR3. CDR1 and CDR2 (germline): SGHRS, YFSETQ. CDR3 sequence (DNA): TGCGCCAGCAGCTCAAGGGGGAGGGGGAGCACTGAAGCTTTCTTT. Protein sequence: CASSSRGRGSTEAFF.

This clonotype was recorded a few times. The CDR3 loop reads CASSYGLAGSETQYF. CDR3 DNA: TGTGCCAGCAGCTACGGATTAGCGGGGTCAGAGACCCAGTACTTC. The rearrangement uses TRBV13 and TRBJ2-5; 8 nucleotides line up with TRBD2. Germline trimming cut 4 bases from V and 4 bases from J; bases unmatched to any gene: 8. The CDR3 totals 15 residues. Germline CDR1 reads PRHDT; CDR2 reads FYEKMQ (reference sequence).

For the CDR3, the DNA is TGTGCCAGCAGCCAAGATCGGGGGGAGGCCAACGTCCTGACTTTC. It codes for CASSQDRGEANVLTF. The chain links TRBV4-2 to TRBJ2-6, with TRBD2 matching over 7 bases. CDR3 length equals 15 residues. CDR1 and CDR2 (germline): LGHNA, YNFKEQ. The V segment lost 0 bases and the J segment 6 bases; nucleotides outside the gene matches: 2.

The rearrangement uses TRBV4-3 and TRBJ1-1; a weak D match, TRBD1 (5 bases). Germline V gene lookup returns CDR1 LGHNA and CDR2 YSLEER. V gave up 4 bases and J gave up 6 bases, with 21 bases separating them. The CDR3 is 16 amino acids. The CDR3 loop is CASSLSTGGLSPEAFF. CDR3 in DNA: TGCGCCAGCAGCCTCAGCACAGGCGGACTGAGCCCTGAAGCTTTCTTT.

The rearrangement uses TRBV7-8 and TRBJ2-7, with D perhaps being TRBD1 or TRBD2 (6 bases each). This CDR3 is built from 16 residues. The V and J ends lost 1 base and 7 bases respectively, with 20 bases between them. CDR1 SGHVS and CDR2 FQNEAQ come from the germline V gene. This CDR3 reads CASSLDLGAGQREQYF. The CDR3 bases are TGTGCCAGCAGCTTAGATCTGGGGGCGGGACAACGAGAGCAGTACTTC. Using reference TRBV7-8 and TRBJ2-7 for the parts outside the CDR3, the full variable domain is GAGVSQSPRYKVAKRGQDVALRCDPISGHVSLFWYQQALGQGPEFLTYFQNEAQLDKSGLPSDRFFAERPEGSVSTLKIQRTQQEDSAVYLCASSLDLGAGQREQYFGPGTRLTVT.

The chain employs TRBV29-1 and TRBJ2-5; D remains unclear. V was cut by 4 bases and J by 5 bases, with 11 bases left in between. CDR1 is SQVTM, CDR2 ANQGSEA, per germline. There are 12 residues in the CDR3. CDR3 DNA sequence: TGCAGCGTTGTGGGGATAGGTGAGACCCAGTACTTC. This encodes CSVVGIGETQYF.

The chain uses TRBV19 and TRBJ2-1; 8 positions match TRBD2. V was pared by 8 bases and J by 4 bases, with 10 bases of the junction left unmatched. The CDR3 covers 15 residues. CDR1 LNHDA and CDR2 SQIVND come from the germline V gene (reference sequence). CDR3 protein: CASQLEAGVYNEQFF. As DNA, the CDR3 is TGTGCCAGTCAACTGGAAGCGGGGGTTTACAATGAGCAGTTCTTC. Drawing the rest from reference TRBV19 and TRBJ2-1, the complete variable domain is DGGITQSPKYLFRKEGQNVTLSCEQNLNHDAMYWYRQDPGQGLRLIYYSQIVNDFQKGDIAEGYSVSREKKESFPLTVTSAQKNPTAFYLCASQLEAGVYNEQFFGPGTRLTVL.

The V gene is TRBV4-2, the J gene TRBJ2-6, with TRBD1 as a possible D gene (6 bases). The V and J ends lost 2 bases and 0 bases respectively, with 14 bases between them. Germline V CDR1 and CDR2: LGHNA, YNFKEQ. This CDR3 has 18 amino acids. CDR3 nucleotides: TGTGCCAGCAGCCAACAACAGGGTTTAAGCTCTGGGGCCAACGTCCTGACTTTC. Its protein is CASSQQQGLSSGANVLTF.

V and J are TRBV28 and TRBJ1-1; 7 bases are shared with TRBD1. V trimming: 7 bases; J trimming: 3 bases; junction bases outside the gene matches: 14. Per the germline V gene, CDR1 is MDHEN and CDR2 is SYDVKM. The CDR3 extends over 16 amino acids. In nucleotides, the CDR3 is TGTGCCAGCAATATACCGGGACAGACCCTCTACACTGAAGCTTTCTTT. Its translation: CASNIPGQTLYTEAFF.

Points on this clonotype: Its ends do not fully match the called genes, so a read error is possible. The rearrangement joins TRBV28 to TRBJ2-7; perhaps TRBD1 as D (6 bases). Germline CDR1 and CDR2: MDHEN and SYDVKM. The CDR3 sequence is 16 residues long. This CDR3 is CASSLDRPKAPRGTEF. The CDR3 nucleotides are TGTGCCAGCAGTTTAGACCGACCGAAAGCTCCCAGGGGAACCGAGTTC.

The rearrangement joins TRBV11-1 to TRBJ2-6; TRBD1 aligns across 8 bases. With 2 bases clipped from V and 2 bases from J, the junction kept 2 bases outside the gene matches. There are 16 residues in the CDR3. Germline lookup yields CDR1 SGHAT and CDR2 FQDESV (reference sequence). DNA of the CDR3: TGTGCCAGCAGCTTACAGGGGGCGGCTGGGGCCAACGTCCTGACTTTC. It specifies CASSLQGAAGANVLTF.

This clonotype was detected only a few times. CDR3 nucleotides: TGCAGTGCTAGCGGGAGGGTGGCAGATACGCAGTATTTT. This encodes CSASGRVADTQYF. This sequence joins TRBV20-1 and TRBJ2-3, with 8 bases lining up with TRBD2. The germline V gene has CDR1 DFQATT and CDR2 SNEGSKA (reference sequence). With 3 bases clipped from V and 4 bases from J, the junction kept 3 bases outside the gene matches. This CDR3 contains 13 residues.

The chain is built from TRBV12-3 or TRBV12-4 and TRBJ2-5, with 8 nucleotides matching TRBD1. This CDR3 has 14 residues. The junction had 5 bases not matched to a gene; V was cut back by 6 bases and J by 2 bases. This CDR3 is CASRKGQVQETQYF. The CDR3, as DNA: TGTGCCAGCAGAAAGGGACAGGTACAAGAGACCCAGTACTTC.

This clonotype occurred a few times. This chain joins TRBV6-1 and TRBJ1-4, with TRBD1 matching over 7 bases. Unmatched junction bases numbered 1, after V lost 2 bases and J lost 1 base. CDR3 length: 15 amino acids. Germline CDR1 and CDR2: MNHNS and SASEGT. This CDR3 reads CASSEQGVTNEKLFF. The DNA of the CDR3 is TGTGCCAGCAGTGAACAGGGGGTAACTAATGAAAAACTGTTTTTT.

Concerning this clonotype: At one end, the junction sequence differs from germline, possibly due to a read error. The J gene is TRBJ2-3, the V gene TRBV7-8; D possibly corresponds to TRBD2 (5 bases). This CDR3 contains 13 residues. Germline V gene lookup returns CDR1 SGHVS and CDR2 FQNEAQ. CDR3 nucleotides: TGTGCCAGCAGCTTATCATCGGGCTCGGGGAAGCATTTT. Its translation is CASSLSSGSGKHF.